These 9 T cell receptor delta chains share one sample of origin, sequenced in a study of gamma-delta chains in newborns, infants, children (dated by TCRdb to about 2019). TCRdb names Illumina MiSeq as the instrument used. TCRdb called clones from the public reads with CATT, and repeated DNA sequences were later combined into one row. The sample table lists around 6,000 delta-chain clones, more than 14% of them with a count of one. The ten biggest clones cover under 30% of the sample. This sample comprised blood, obtained at baseline. The receptors shown here come from a child who was a newborn, infant or young child, either healthy, febrile or measles-vaccinated (not recorded which).

This clone is deemed large (0.1 to 1%). The identical CDR3 is also encoded by other nucleotide sequences in the sample. The rearrangement joins TRDV3 to TRDJ1; TRDD3 matches 9 bases. This CDR3 is 18 amino acids long. Germline V gene lookup returns CDR1 TVYSNPD and CDR2 GDNSRS (reference sequence). Trimming cost V 1 base and J 0 bases; bases outside gene matches: 15. CDR3 nucleotide sequence: TGTGCCTTTAAAACGGGGTACTGGGGGACGAAGTACACCGATAAACTCATCTTT. Translating it yields CAFKTGYWGTKYTDKLIF.

This clone was recorded at least ten times. J is TRDJ1 and V is TRDV2; TRDD3 matches at 9 bases. V lost 1 base to trimming and J lost 1 base; unmatched junction nucleotides: 6. Germline CDR1 and CDR2: GEAIGNYY and EKD. This CDR3 comprises 16 residues. CDR3 in DNA: TGTGCCTGTGACACAAGCTGGGGGATGGCCACCGATAAACTCATCTTT. Residues: CACDTSWGMATDKLIF.

This clone is categorized as medium-sized (0.01 to 0.1%). This chain uses TRDV3 with TRDJ2; TRDD3 matches 12 bases. The J segment lost 0 bases and the V segment lost 3 bases, leaving 23 bases of the junction unmatched. There are 22 residues in the CDR3. The germline gives CDR1 TVYSNPD, CDR2 GDNSRS (reference sequence). The chain's CDR3 is CAFPRRWRILGDTTSLTAQLFF. The CDR3, as DNA: TGTGCCTTCCCCCGGAGGTGGCGAATACTGGGGGATACTACCTCTTTGACAGCACAACTCTTCTTT.

The chain joins TRDV3 to TRDJ1; a possible D gene is TRDD2 (6 bases). This CDR3 has 19 residues. V gave up 3 bases and J gave up 2 bases, with 31 bases separating them. Germline V gene lookup returns CDR1 TVYSNPD and CDR2 GDNSRS (reference sequence). CDR3 in amino acids: CALEPTPTDLSNETDKLIF. The CDR3 DNA reads TGTGCCTTGGAGCCAACTCCTACCGATCTGTCGAATGAAACCGATAAACTCATCTTT. The full variable domain, completed using reference TRDV3 and TRDJ1, is CDKVTQSSPDQTVASGSEVVLLCTYDTVYSNPDLFWYRIRPDYSFQFVFYGDNSRSEGADFTQGRFSVKHILTQKAFHLVISPVRTEDSATYYCALEPTPTDLSNETDKLIFGKGTRVTVEP.

With respect to this clone: The translation of this DNA and the TCRdb protein of a much larger clone differ at residue 11, probably owing to a read error; the protein shown here is translated from the DNA. The chain uses TRDV3 and TRDJ1; TRDD3 aligns across 12 bases. V lost 5 bases and J lost 2; bases outside the gene matches: 15. The length of the CDR3 is 17 residues. Germline V gene lookup returns CDR1 TVYSNPD and CDR2 GDNSRS (reference sequence). The CDR3 DNA sequence: TGTGCCCTCCACGCCGGGTACTGGGGGATACATACCGATAAACTCATCTTT. Amino acids: CALHAGYWGIHTDKLIF.

This clone was recorded a few times. The sample holds other DNA sequences that translate to the same CDR3. The CDR3 sequence is CALGEVAGLYKLIF. CDR3 in DNA: TGTGCTCTTGGGGAAGTGGCAGGTTTGTATAAACTCATCTTT. The chain couples TRDV1 to TRDJ1; no reliable D call. The CDR3 spans 14 residues. Germline V gives CDR1 TSWWSYY, CDR2 QGS. Trimming cost V 2 bases and J 6 bases, with 13 bases left between them.

In its sample, this clone is medium-sized. The chain joins TRDV2 to TRDJ1; tentative D call: TRDD3 (5 bases). Germline CDR1 GEAIGNYY, CDR2 EKD. Trimming took off 0 bases at V and 0 bases at J, with 10 bases between the two ends. This CDR3 region has 15 residues. The DNA for the CDR3 is TGTGCCTGTGACACCGTTGGGGCCCACACCGATAAACTCATCTTT. It specifies CACDTVGAHTDKLIF.

The table lists this clone with a few counts. The chain employs TRDV1 and TRDJ1, with D possibly matching TRDD3 (6 bases). The CDR3 is made up of 20 amino acids. V was shortened by 1 base and J by 0 bases, with 24 bases between the two germline ends. Germline V gives CDR1 TSWWSYY, CDR2 QGS. Here the CDR3 reads CALGERYLLAGAKYTDKLIF. The CDR3 DNA reads TGTGCTCTTGGGGAACGCTACCTACTGGCTGGGGCTAAGTACACCGATAAACTCATCTTT.

This clone ranks as medium-sized. The gene calls are TRDV2 and TRDJ1; 10 bases are a match to TRDD3. CDR1 and CDR2 from the germline V gene are GEAIGNYY and EKD. This CDR3 comprises 16 residues. J lost 4 bases, V lost 1 base, and 8 bases had no gene match. CDR3 in amino acids: CACDTLGDKLGDKLIF. In DNA, the CDR3 is TGTGCCTGTGACACGCTGGGGGATAAGTTAGGCGATAAACTCATCTTT.